The 14 T cell receptor beta chains below come from one sample, sequenced in a study of blood T cell repertoires in COVID-19. This table comes from immunoSEQ multiplex PCR, and its TCRdb copy is limited to in-frame clones, with some not included. Here the sample spans over 100,000 clones, 91% being singletons. Sequencing was carried out using peripheral blood. The receptors here all came from a man aged 18 to 30 with acute or convalescent COVID-19.

V is TRBV7-2 and J is TRBJ1-4; D remains unclear. In germline, CDR1 is SGHTA, CDR2 FQGNSA. The CDR3 totals 15 residues. Trimming removed 5 bases from V and 8 bases from J, with 18 bases in between. The CDR3 sequence is CASSPQSGVNEKLFF. Here the CDR3 DNA reads TGTGCCAGCAGCCCCCAGAGCGGGGTAAACGAAAAACTGTTTTTT.

The chain recombines TRBV5-3 with TRBJ1-5; TRBD1 is a possible D gene (6 bases). TRBV5-3 is an open reading frame, and its role is uncertain. V was pared by 1 base and J by 3 bases, with 14 bases between. The CDR3 totals 16 residues. As DNA, the CDR3 is TGTGCCAGAAGCTTGCCTCGGACAGCTATCAATCAGCCCCAGCATTTT. This codes for CARSLPRTAINQPQHF.

The chain couples TRBV19 to TRBJ2-1; 8 bases fit TRBD2. The CDR3 runs to 16 residues. CDR1 LNHDA and CDR2 SQIVND come from the germline V gene (reference sequence). The J segment lost 2 bases and the V segment lost 5 bases, leaving 8 bases of the junction unmatched. The CDR3 region is CASSSPGGATYNEQFF. The CDR3 region has the DNA TGTGCCAGTAGTTCCCCCGGGGGGGCTACCTACAATGAGCAGTTCTTC.

This clone was counted a few times. The rearrangement joins TRBV3-1 (or the pseudogene TRBV3-2) to TRBJ2-5, with TRBD1 as a possible D gene (5 bases). The CDR3 runs 16 residues. V was pared by 4 bases and J by 0 bases, with 15 bases between. From germline, CDR1 is LGHDT and CDR2 YNNKEL (reference sequence). This CDR3 is CASSPRGPQNQETQYF. The CDR3 coding sequence is TGTGCCAGCAGCCCAAGGGGCCCGCAGAACCAAGAGACCCAGTACTTC.

This clone has just a few counts. The chain uses TRBV14 and TRBJ1-1; D is undetermined. Germline CDR1 reads SGHDN; CDR2 reads FVKESK. CDR3 length equals 13 residues. The V end was cut by 1 base, the J end by 1 base, with 4 bases between. CDR3 nucleotide sequence: TGTGCCAGCAGCCAAGGACAGAACACTGAAGCTTTCTTT. Its protein is CASSQGQNTEAFF.

The chain combines TRBV5-5 with TRBJ1-6; tentatively, D is TRBD1 (6 bases). The CDR3 contains 14 residues. V gave up 3 bases and J gave up 5 bases, with 9 bases separating them. Germline V CDR1 and CDR2: SGHKS, YYEKEE (reference sequence). CDR3 region: CASSYGQNNSPLHF. The CDR3, as DNA: TGTGCCAGCAGCTACGGACAGAATAATTCACCCCTCCACTTT.

The genes are TRBV6-1 and TRBJ1-2; D is undetermined. V lost 4 bases to trimming and J lost 4 bases, with 22 bases between them. This CDR3 has 17 amino acids. The germline V gene has CDR1 MNHNS and CDR2 SASEGT. CDR3 in DNA: TGTGCCAGCAGTGCACCCCTCAGGCTCCCCTCTTTCTATGGCTACACCTTC. Protein sequence: CASSAPLRLPSFYGYTF.

This clone came up a few times. The chain uses TRBV10-2 and TRBJ1-1; 8 positions agree with TRBD1. The CDR3 extends over 16 amino acids. The V gene's germline CDR1 is WSHSY and CDR2 SAAADI. V lost 4 bases and J lost 13; bases outside the gene matches: 20. The CDR3 sequence is CASSAQTGAPDGKLFF. In DNA form, the CDR3 reads TGCGCCAGCAGTGCACAGACAGGGGCGCCGGACGGGAAGCTTTTCTTT.

The chain uses TRBV6-2 or TRBV6-3 and TRBJ1-3; 10 bases agree with TRBD1. Trimming took 0 bases from V and 0 from J; bases not matched to a gene: 5. The CDR3 runs 18 residues. Germline-derived CDR1 and CDR2 are MNHEY and SVGEGT. The CDR3 nucleotides read TGTGCCAGCAGTTACTCTCGACAGGGGGCGATCTCTGGAAACACCATATATTTT. Residues: CASSYSRQGAISGNTIYF.

The gene calls are TRBV11-3 and TRBJ2-1, with 10 bases matching TRBD2. The germline CDR1 and CDR2 sequences are SGHNT and YENEEA. V shed 4 bases, J shed 7 bases, and the junction held 4 bases outside the gene matches. The CDR3 runs to 14 residues. CDR3 amino acids: CASSSRTSGNEQFF. The CDR3 DNA is TGTGCCAGCAGCTCCCGGACTAGCGGAAATGAGCAGTTCTTC. Looking up the rest from reference TRBV11-3 and TRBJ2-1 gives the full variable domain: EAGVVQSPRYKIIEKKQPVAFWCNPISGHNTLYWYLQNLGQGPELLIRYENEEAVDDSQLPKDRFSAERLKGVDSTLKIQPAELGDSAVYLCASSSRTSGNEQFFGPGTRLTVL.

The chain recombines TRBV11-2 with TRBJ1-2; 11 bases agree with TRBD1. The germline gives CDR1 SGHAT, CDR2 FQNNGV. V dropped 1 base and J dropped 3; count of bases not matched to a gene: 1. This CDR3 comprises 15 residues. This CDR3 is CASSLGGQGDYGYTF. CDR3 bases: TGTGCCAGCAGCTTAGGGGGACAGGGGGACTATGGCTACACCTTC.

A single count supports this clone. This chain links TRBV4-2 with TRBJ2-1; the match to TRBD1 covers 7 bases. The CDR3 consists of 14 residues. Unmatched junction bases numbered 6, after V lost 2 bases and J lost 8 bases. Germline CDR1 LGHNA, CDR2 YNFKEQ. Written as DNA, the CDR3 is TGTGCCAGCAGCCAATTGACAGGGCTCGATGAGCAGTTCTTC. This translates into CASSQLTGLDEQFF.

CDR3 in DNA: TGTGCCACCAGTGACCCCCGGGATGCCGGGGAGCTGTTTTTT. It is translated as CATSDPRDAGELFF. The V call is TRBV24-1, the J call TRBJ2-2, with D tentatively TRBD2 (5 bases). Germline lookup yields CDR1 KGHDR and CDR2 SFDVKD. Trimming removed 4 bases from V and 6 bases from J, with 11 bases in between. The length of the CDR3 is 14 residues.

The V and J genes are TRBV5-3 and TRBJ2-7; D perhaps matches TRBD1 (6 bases). TRBV5-3 falls under the ORF class, with uncertain function. This CDR3 has 16 amino acids. V shed 3 bases and J shed 4 bases, with 20 bases lying between them. The CDR3 DNA reads as TGTGCCAGAAGCTGGACCGGGCAGGGGATAAGGTACGAGCAGTACTTC. Amino acids: CARSWTGQGIRYEQYF.